Each of the 18 T cell receptor beta chains below was sequenced from the same sample in a study of cytomegalovirus exposure and HLA in healthy donors. The PCR used 60 Vbeta and 13 Jbeta primers. TCRdb keeps only in-frame clones here, not all; method: immunoSEQ multiplex PCR. The sample shows approximately 100,000 clones, about 77% of them seen only once. What was sequenced was PBMCs. Receptor source: a woman aged 50 to 65 in good health and CMV-seropositive.

The rearrangement links TRBV7-2 to TRBJ1-1; D uncertain. V dropped 4 bases and J dropped 0 bases, with 6 bases sitting between them. Germline CDR1 is SGHTA and CDR2 is FQGNSA. CDR3 length: 13 amino acids. The CDR3, as DNA: TGTGCCAGCAGCTCCCAGTTGAACACTGAAGCTTTCTTT. It yields the protein CASSSQLNTEAFF.

The chain has TRBV12-2 and TRBJ2-1; the table gives TRBD2 as D, unverified against the DNA. TRBV12-2 is a documented pseudogene. The CDR3 loop spans 16 amino acids. The chain's CDR3 is CASRLARRSSYNEQFF. Written as DNA, the CDR3 is TGTGCAAGTCGCTTAGCAAGGCGGTCCTCCTACAATGAGCAGTTCTTC.

A word on this clone: Other DNA sequences in the same sample also yield this CDR3. The rearrangement uses TRBV19 and TRBJ2-7; 10 bases are a match to TRBD2. The V and J ends lost 9 bases and 3 bases, in that order; junction bases with no gene match: 5. The CDR3 extends over 13 amino acids. Germline values: CDR1 LNHDA, CDR2 SQIVND (reference sequence). CDR3 residues: CASSAGGGYEQYF. In nucleotides, the CDR3 is TGTGCCAGCTCAGCGGGAGGGGGCTACGAGCAGTACTTC.

The V and J genes are TRBV6-5 and TRBJ2-5; 8 bases fit TRBD2. The assigned J gene may be wrong: the sequence end matches TRBJ2-7 better. CDR3 size: 14 residues. CDR1 and CDR2 (germline): MNHEY, SVGAGI. This chain's CDR3 is CASSYAGGVYEQYF. DNA of the CDR3: TGTGCCAGCAGTTACGCCGGGGGGGTATACGAGCAGTACTTC.

CDR3 bases: TGTGCCAGCAGTTACGGGCGAGGGGGAAACATTCAGTACTTC. This translates into CASSYGRGGNIQYF. The chain combines TRBV6-5 with TRBJ2-4; D is perhaps TRBD1 (6 bases). The V gene lost 2 bases and the J gene lost 6 bases, with 11 bases spanning the gap. The germline V gene encodes CDR1 MNHEY and CDR2 SVGAGI. This CDR3 has 14 residues.

The sample holds a few counts of this clone. At one of its ends the junction is not consistent with the germline gene, which may arise from a read error. CDR3 loop: CASSSDRGSFEQYF. In nucleotides, the CDR3 is TGTGCCAGCAGTAGTGACAGGGGGTCCTTCGAGCAGTACTTC. This rearrangement joins TRBV6-5 to TRBJ2-7, with TRBD1 matching 9 bases. The germline gives CDR1 MNHEY, CDR2 SVGAGI. CDR3 length: 14 residues.

The chain employs TRBV5-6 and TRBJ1-6; 7 bases align to TRBD1. CDR3 size: 18 residues. With V trimmed by 0 bases and J by 3 bases, 9 bases remained unmatched. Germline V gene data show CDR1 as SGHDT and CDR2 as YYEEEE. For the CDR3, the DNA is TGTGCCAGCAGCTTGGCCCAAGGGGGCACCTACTATAATTCACCCCTCCACTTT. Its protein product is CASSLAQGGTYYNSPLHF.

The chain carries TRBV27 and TRBJ2-2, with 8 positions matching TRBD1. From germline, CDR1 is MNHEY and CDR2 SMNVEV (reference sequence). The J segment lost 7 bases and the V segment lost 6 bases, leaving 7 bases of the junction unmatched. The CDR3 has 14 residues. CDR3 region: CASRGQEGNGELFF. The CDR3 region has the DNA TGTGCCAGCAGGGGACAGGAGGGAAACGGGGAGCTGTTTTTT.

The chain uses TRBV5-4 and TRBJ2-1; 9 bases are shared with TRBD1. The germline gives CDR1 SGHNT, CDR2 YYREEE (reference sequence). The junction had 7 bases not matched to a gene; V was cut back by 6 bases and J by 9 bases. CDR3 length: 13 residues. The CDR3 spells CASTRTGVVEQFF. The DNA for the CDR3 is TGTGCCAGCACTAGGACAGGGGTTGTTGAGCAGTTCTTC.

The chain combines TRBV7-9 with TRBJ1-1; D unresolved. This CDR3 comprises 15 residues. CDR1 is SEHNR, CDR2 FQNEAQ, per germline (reference sequence). V was shortened by 2 bases and J by 5 bases, with 15 bases between the two germline ends. Here the CDR3 reads CASSLQGRRGTEAFF. Here the CDR3 DNA reads TGTGCCAGCAGCTTACAAGGCAGGCGGGGAACTGAAGCTTTCTTT.

The rearrangement uses TRBV19 and TRBJ1-1, with TRBD1 identical over 9 bases. Per germline, CDR1 LNHDA and CDR2 SQIVND (reference sequence). V shed 9 bases and J 5 bases; nucleotides not matched to a gene: 10. The CDR3 loop spans 14 amino acids. In nucleotides, the CDR3 is TGTGCCAGCAGAACCGGGACAGGGATTACTGAAGCTTTCTTT. The encoded protein is CASRTGTGITEAFF. Full variable domain (remainder filled in from reference TRBV19 and TRBJ1-1): DGGITQSPKYLFRKEGQNVTLSCEQNLNHDAMYWYRQDPGQGLRLIYYSQIVNDFQKGDIAEGYSVSREKKESFPLTVTSAQKNPTAFYLCASRTGTGITEAFFGQGTRLTVV.

V and J are TRBV27 and TRBJ1-6, with 7 positions matching TRBD1. V was pared by 4 bases and J by 7 bases, with 10 bases of the junction left unmatched. CDR1 is MNHEY, CDR2 SMNVEV, per germline (reference sequence). The CDR3 consists of 16 residues. The CDR3 nucleotides read TGTGCCAGCAGTTCCCCCGGACAGGCGGGAAATTCACCCCTCCACTTT. Amino acids: CASSSPGQAGNSPLHF.

V is TRBV29-1 and J is TRBJ2-1; tentatively, D is TRBD2 (6 bases). CDR1 is SQVTM and CDR2 is ANQGSEA in the germline V gene. The CDR3 is 14 amino acids. Trimming removed 4 bases from V and 5 bases from J, with 15 bases in between. For the CDR3, the DNA is TGCAGCGTTGCGGGGAGGCTCTTCCACAATGAGCAGTTCTTC. Amino acid sequence: CSVAGRLFHNEQFF.

The chain is built from TRBV19 and TRBJ2-1, with D perhaps matching TRBD2 (7 bases). From germline, CDR1 is LNHDA and CDR2 SQIVND (reference sequence). The CDR3 extends over 15 amino acids. V lost 1 base to trimming and J lost 5 bases, with 12 bases between them. CDR3 DNA: TGTGCCAGTAGTATAGCGGGGGGCCCTCACAATGAGCAGTTCTTC. This sequence encodes CASSIAGGPHNEQFF.

This sequence joins TRBV2 and TRBJ1-1; 9 bases agree with TRBD1. V shed 8 bases and J 8 bases; nucleotides not matched to a gene: 9. Germline V lookup: CDR1 SNHLY, CDR2 FYNNEI. This CDR3 has 13 amino acids. CDR3 nucleotides: TGTGCCAGCGACAGGGGGAGAGGCGGGGAAGCTTTCTTT. This sequence encodes CASDRGRGGEAFF.

This sequence joins TRBV7-9 and TRBJ1-1; no clear D gene. The germline gives CDR1 SEHNR, CDR2 FQNEAQ (reference sequence). This CDR3 is built from 12 residues. Trimming left V 1 base short and J 8 bases short, with 8 bases between. The CDR3 region has the DNA TGTGCCAGCAGCTTAGGCCGGTTGGAAGCTTTCTTT. Translation: CASSLGRLEAFF.

This chain uses TRBV2 with TRBJ1-1, with D unclear. Germline V gene data show CDR1 as SNHLY and CDR2 as FYNNEI. V was trimmed by 8 bases and J by 0 bases, leaving 10 bases between them. CDR3 size: 13 residues. The CDR3, as DNA: TGTGCCAGCCATGAGTTTATGAACACTGAAGCTTTCTTT. It encodes CASHEFMNTEAFF. Full variable domain (outside the CDR3, taken from reference TRBV2 and TRBJ1-1): EPEVTQTPSHQVTQMGQEVILRCVPISNHLYFYWYRQILGQKVEFLVSFYNNEISEKSEIFDDQFSVERPDGSNFTLKIRSTKLEDSAMYFCASHEFMNTEAFFGQGTRLTVV.

A single count supports this clone. The rearrangement joins TRBV5-6 to TRBJ1-1; the D is unclear. The CDR3 contains 15 residues. CDR1 is SGHDT and CDR2 is YYEEEE in the germline V gene. V lost 4 bases, J lost 1 base, and 14 bases lay in between. The CDR3: CASSPDFYRNTEAFF. The CDR3 nucleotides are TGTGCCAGCAGCCCAGATTTTTACAGGAACACTGAAGCTTTCTTT.